In this sample, the clone carrying this T cell receptor (beta chain) turned up once. The data were obtained in a study of cytomegalovirus exposure and HLA in healthy donors. CDR3 length: 20 residues. V shed 3 bases and J 0 bases; nucleotides not matched to a gene: 12. Germline V gene data show CDR1 as LNHNV and CDR2 as YYDKDF (reference sequence). Measured with immunoSEQ multiplex PCR; TCRdb has only the in-frame clones, and not every one. The data show 55,000 to 75,000 clones, with about 94% seen just once and roughly 1.4% held by the top ten. The specimen was PBMCs. This TCR was sampled from a man aged 18-30 years in good health and CMV-seropositive. J is TRBJ2-6 and V is TRBV15; 9 bases line up with TRBD1. CDR3 loop: CATSRRGQGTYYSGANVLTF. CDR3 coding DNA: TGTGCCACCAGCAGGAGGGGACAGGGCACTTACTACTCTGGGGCCAACGTCCTGACTTTC.